Each of the 7 T cell receptor beta chains below was sequenced from the same sample in a study of blood T cell repertoires in COVID-19. Sequencing was performed with immunoSEQ multiplex PCR; in TCRdb, only in-frame clones are kept and a portion is missing. The sample has roughly 500,000 clones, around 85% seen once. Sequencing was carried out using PBMCs or T cells enriched from blood (not recorded which). These TCRs come from a woman in her sixties who had recovered from COVID-19.

The chain links TRBV9 to TRBJ1-1; 7 nucleotides match TRBD1. This CDR3 is 13 amino acids long. Trimming removed 0 bases from V and 8 bases from J; junction bases left unmatched: 4. The germline CDR1 and CDR2 sequences are SGDLS and YYNGEE. CDR3 in amino acids: CASSVGGTAEAFF. Here the CDR3 DNA reads TGTGCCAGCAGCGTAGGCGGGACAGCAGAAGCTTTCTTT.

This rearrangement joins TRBV4-2 to TRBJ2-3, with D uncertain. The germline V gene encodes CDR1 LGHNA and CDR2 YNFKEQ. The CDR3 is 14 amino acids. Between the trimmed V and J ends, which lost 4 bases and 4 bases, there was a span of 12 bases. The CDR3 DNA reads as TGTGCCAGCAGCCTTGGGCCCGACGCAGATACGCAGTATTTT. Its protein product is CASSLGPDADTQYF.

The V call is TRBV2, the J call TRBJ1-3; D possibly corresponds to TRBD1 (5 bases). Germline V CDR1 and CDR2: SNHLY, FYNNEI. The CDR3 sequence is 13 residues long. V was cut by 6 bases and J by 9 bases, with 15 bases left in between. This CDR3 reads CASSGGTVGTIYF. The CDR3 DNA follows: TGTGCCAGCAGCGGCGGGACGGTGGGCACCATATATTTT.

The count of this clone is one. The chain combines TRBV7-2 with TRBJ1-1; TRBD1 matches 10 bases. With 4 bases clipped from V and 3 bases from J, the junction kept 8 bases outside the gene matches. The germline CDR1 and CDR2 sequences are SGHTA and FQGNSA. The CDR3 is 16 amino acids. The CDR3 nucleotides are TGTGCCAGCAGCTCGATTCACGGACAGGGGGACACTGAAGCTTTCTTT. It specifies CASSSIHGQGDTEAFF.

The gene calls are TRBV29-1 and TRBJ2-1; 10 positions match TRBD2. V was pared by 3 bases and J by 3 bases, with 5 bases of the junction left unmatched. Germline CDR1 SQVTM, CDR2 ANQGSEA. CDR3 length: 15 residues. The DNA of the CDR3 is TGCAGCGTTGACACTAGCGGGGAGGTCTACAATGAGCAGTTCTTC. It specifies CSVDTSGEVYNEQFF.

J is TRBJ1-3 and V is TRBV19, with D perhaps matching TRBD1 (6 bases). V gave up 5 bases and J gave up 7 bases, with 15 bases separating them. This CDR3 is 14 amino acids long. CDR1 and CDR2 (germline): LNHDA, SQIVND (reference sequence). CDR3 sequence reads: CASSLGQGRNTIYF. In DNA, the CDR3 is TGTGCCAGTAGTCTGGGCCAGGGGCGGAACACCATATATTTT.

This chain joins TRBV6-4 and TRBJ1-6; 7 bases match TRBD1. CDR1 MRHNA and CDR2 SNTAGT come from the germline V gene. Trimming cost V 2 bases and J 2 bases; bases outside gene matches: 12. This CDR3 region has 19 residues. The CDR3 DNA is TGTGCCAGCAGTGACCCGGACAGGAAGATGAGGGCCTATAATTCACCCCTCCACTTT. As protein: CASSDPDRKMRAYNSPLHF.